These 31 T cell receptor beta chains came from one sample sequenced in a study of vaccination and CD4 T cells after COVID-19. Sequencing of the DNA from cultured CD4+ T cells was carried out with the Oncomine TCR Beta short-read assay. TCRdb re-analysed the PCR reads in MiXCR, keeping a single row per CDR3 protein. The sample lists approximately 10,000 distinct CDR3 sequences; 64% were seen once. No cognate antigen is known for these TCRs. Treatment here: approximately nine-day PBMC culture with coronavirus spike peptide pools or control peptides (ViraFEST assay). The material sequenced was CD4+ T cells from blood, cultured in vitro. The receptor source for this set is a human donor who had recovered from COVID-19.

The chain is built from TRBV20-1 and TRBJ2-7; possibly TRBD2 for D (5 bases). CDR1 and CDR2 from the germline V gene are DFQATT and SNEGSKA (reference sequence). The CDR3 runs 16 residues. Trimming stripped 6 bases from V and 0 bases from J, with 21 bases between. CDR3 DNA sequence: TGCAGTGCCCCCGCCTTTAGCGATTCGAGCTCCTACGAGCAGTACTTC. It codes for CSAPAFSDSSSYEQYF.

The rearrangement uses TRBV20-1 and TRBJ1-1; D gene uncertain. Per the germline V gene, CDR1 is DFQATT and CDR2 is SNEGSKA (reference sequence). The CDR3 covers 13 residues. Trimming took 6 bases from V and 0 from J, leaving 11 bases between them. CDR3: CSALGSVNTEAFF. DNA of the CDR3: TGCAGTGCCCTGGGCAGTGTGAACACTGAAGCTTTCTTT.

This chain links TRBV20-1 with TRBJ2-2, with D possibly matching TRBD2 (7 bases). The CDR3 contains 15 residues. V dropped 4 bases and J dropped 3 bases, with 15 bases sitting between them. Germline CDR1 reads DFQATT; CDR2 reads SNEGSKA (reference sequence). The CDR3 sequence: CSAKRGGEDTGELFF. The CDR3 DNA reads TGCAGTGCTAAACGAGGGGGGGAAGACACCGGGGAGCTGTTTTTT.

As regards this clonotype: At one of its ends the junction is not consistent with the germline gene, which may arise from a read error. The gene calls are TRBV7-7 and TRBJ2-2, with TRBD1 identical over 7 bases. Germline V gene data show CDR1 as SSHAT and CDR2 as FNYEAQ (reference sequence). The CDR3 extends over 14 amino acids. The CDR3 here is CASSLNDRAGELFF. For the CDR3, the DNA is TGTGCTAGCAGCTTAAACGACAGGGCCGGGGAGCTGTTTTTT.

This clonotype has more than one count but fewer than ten. The gene calls are TRBV20-1 and TRBJ2-1; 12 nucleotides match TRBD2. The J segment lost 0 bases and the V segment lost 0 bases, leaving 6 bases of the junction unmatched. Germline V gene sequence: CDR1 DFQATT, CDR2 SNEGSKA (reference sequence). The CDR3 spans 18 residues. The CDR3 sequence: CSARDPGTSGRSYNEQFF. CDR3 sequence (DNA): TGCAGTGCTAGAGATCCTGGGACTAGCGGGCGCTCCTACAATGAGCAGTTCTTC.

The gene calls are TRBV7-2 and TRBJ1-1; TRBD1 aligns across 9 bases. The germline gives CDR1 SGHTA, CDR2 FQGNSA. There are 17 residues in the CDR3. V gave up 5 bases and J gave up 3 bases; unmatched junction bases: 13. CDR3: CASSLRGQGIGDTEAFF. The CDR3 coding sequence is TGTGCCAGCAGCCTACGAGGACAGGGGATTGGGGACACTGAAGCTTTCTTT.

This clonotype appeared a few times. This chain uses TRBV20-1 with TRBJ2-7; tentatively, D is TRBD1 (6 bases). Germline V gene sequence: CDR1 DFQATT, CDR2 SNEGSKA (reference sequence). V dropped 1 base and J dropped 0 bases, with 19 bases sitting between them. CDR3 size: 17 residues. CDR3 DNA: TGCAGTGCTAGAGGGCTAGAAGAGGGGGTGAGCTCCTACGAGCAGTACTTC. Translation gives CSARGLEEGVSSYEQYF.

The sample holds one count of this clonotype. The V and J genes are TRBV7-6 and TRBJ1-1; D remains ambiguous. Germline loops: CDR1 SGHVS, CDR2 FNYEAQ. The V gene lost 1 base and the J gene lost 1 base, with 7 bases spanning the gap. The CDR3 runs to 14 residues. As DNA, the CDR3 is TGTGCCAGCAGCTTAGTATCTCGGAACACTGAAGCTTTCTTT. Translated: CASSLVSRNTEAFF.

This clonotype has just one count. CDR3 residues: CASSEQGQVYYGYTF. DNA for the CDR3: TGTGCCAGCAGTGAACAGGGACAGGTATATTATGGCTACACCTTC. The chain links TRBV6-1 to TRBJ1-2; 8 bases are a match to TRBD1. This CDR3 contains 15 residues. CDR1 and CDR2 (germline): MNHNS, SASEGT. Trimming cost V 2 bases and J 5 bases; bases outside gene matches: 7.

Here the CDR3 DNA reads TGCAGTGCTAGAGATCCTAGCGGGAGTGGTGAGACCCAGTACTTC. This sequence encodes CSARDPSGSGETQYF. The chain is built from TRBV20-1 and TRBJ2-5, with 10 bases identical to TRBD2. After removal of 0 bases from V and 5 bases from J, the junction contained 6 bases not matched to a gene. Germline V gene lookup returns CDR1 DFQATT and CDR2 SNEGSKA (reference sequence). This CDR3 is 15 amino acids long.

This chain joins TRBV25-1 and TRBJ2-1, with TRBD1 as a possible D gene (6 bases). The CDR3 sequence is 12 residues long. V was pared by 7 bases and J by 13 bases, with 17 bases between. Looked up from germline, CDR1 is MGHDK and CDR2 is SYGVNS. CDR3 sequence: CASTRGPGHQFF. The DNA of the CDR3 is TGTGCCAGCACCCGAGGCCCGGGACACCAGTTCTTC.

The V call is TRBV15, the J call TRBJ2-3; the D gene is possibly TRBD2 (5 bases). Germline V gives CDR1 LNHNV, CDR2 YYDKDF (reference sequence). The V gene lost 0 bases and the J gene lost 0 bases, with 7 bases spanning the gap. The CDR3 covers 15 residues. The CDR3 loop reads CATSRDPGSTDTQYF. The CDR3 coding sequence is TGTGCCACCAGCAGAGATCCGGGGAGCACAGATACGCAGTATTTT.

This chain connects TRBV20-1 to TRBJ2-3; D unclear. The CDR3 spans 11 residues. The V end was cut by 7 bases, the J end by 2 bases, with 7 bases between. In germline, CDR1 is DFQATT, CDR2 SNEGSKA (reference sequence). DNA for the CDR3: TGCAGTGTGCGGACCACAGATACGCAGTATTTT. This codes for CSVRTTDTQYF.

This clonotype was counted only a few times. V is TRBV6-1 and J is TRBJ2-5; 14 bases are shared with TRBD2. The junction had 7 bases not matched to a gene; V was cut back by 5 bases and J by 5 bases. From germline, CDR1 is MNHNS and CDR2 SASEGT. CDR3 length equals 16 residues. The CDR3 coding sequence is TGTGCCAGCAGTAGGGGGACTAGCGGGAGATCCGAGACCCAGTACTTC. Translating gives CASSRGTSGRSETQYF.

The rearrangement joins TRBV6-1 to TRBJ1-6, with D possibly matching TRBD1 (5 bases). The CDR3 has 14 residues. V was clipped by 3 bases and J by 9 bases, with 12 bases between them. In germline, CDR1 is MNHNS, CDR2 SASEGT. The CDR3 region is CASSEGRESSPLHF. The CDR3 region has the DNA TGTGCCAGCAGTGAGGGCAGGGAGAGTTCACCCCTCCACTTT.

The rearrangement uses TRBV7-9 and TRBJ1-2; D call uncertain. CDR3 length: 13 residues. Germline values: CDR1 SEHNR, CDR2 FQNEAQ (reference sequence). V was pared by 5 bases and J by 12 bases, with 19 bases between. DNA for the CDR3: TGTGCCAGCAGCCCAAAGGTACCGACGTCTGACACCTTC. Translating gives CASSPKVPTSDTF.

This clonotype has only one observation. This chain connects TRBV6-5 to TRBJ1-5; tentative D call: TRBD1 (5 bases). Trimming left V 4 bases short and J 4 bases short, with 14 bases between. The germline CDR1 and CDR2 sequences are MNHEY and SVGAGI. The CDR3 is made up of 15 amino acids. CDR3 DNA sequence: TGTGCCAGCAGTTTTCCGGGGACGGGAAATCAGCCCCAGCATTTT. This encodes CASSFPGTGNQPQHF.

The rearrangement uses TRBV5-1 and TRBJ2-5; 11 bases align to TRBD2. V was clipped by 5 bases and J by 1 base; unmatched bases: 13. The CDR3 consists of 18 residues. Germline loops: CDR1 SGHRS, CDR2 YFSETQ. In DNA form, the CDR3 reads TGCGCCAGCAGGCTAGGGGGGACCACTAGCGGGGGCCAAGAGACCCAGTACTTC. Its translation: CASRLGGTTSGGQETQYF.

The chain has TRBV7-2 and TRBJ2-1, with unresolved D. The CDR3 runs 15 residues. CDR1 and CDR2 (germline): SGHTA, FQGNSA. V was pared by 1 base and J by 0 bases, with 7 bases between. This CDR3 is CASSLGASSYNEQFF. In DNA form, the CDR3 reads TGTGCCAGCAGCTTAGGAGCGAGCTCCTACAATGAGCAGTTCTTC.

The V and J genes are TRBV5-1 and TRBJ1-3; the D gene is possibly TRBD1 (5 bases). The CDR3 extends over 16 amino acids. Looked up from germline, CDR1 is SGHRS and CDR2 is YFSETQ. Trimming took 0 bases from V and 1 from J, leaving 11 bases between them. CDR3 region: CASSLEGLVSGNTIYF. Written as DNA, the CDR3 is TGCGCCAGCAGCTTGGAGGGGTTGGTTTCTGGAAACACCATATATTTT. The entire variable domain, with the rest obtained from reference TRBV5-1 and TRBJ1-3, is as follows: KAGVTQTPRYLIKTRGQQVTLSCSPISGHRSVSWYQQTPGQGLQFLFEYFSETQRNKGNFPGRFSGRQFSNSRSEMNVSTLELGDSALYLCASSLEGLVSGNTIYFGEGSWLTVV.

The table lists this clonotype with a count of one. The chain employs TRBV20-1 and TRBJ1-6; D not resolved. Per the germline V gene, CDR1 is DFQATT and CDR2 is SNEGSKA (reference sequence). Trimming took 1 base from V and 7 from J, leaving 8 bases between them. The CDR3 consists of 13 residues. CDR3 region: CSARGPGNSPLHF. The CDR3 DNA is TGCAGTGCTAGAGGGCCTGGCAATTCACCCCTCCACTTT.

Only one count was recorded for this clonotype. This chain uses TRBV6-1 with TRBJ1-2; 8 bases are shared with TRBD1. The CDR3 runs 15 residues. V shed 7 bases and J 4 bases; nucleotides not matched to a gene: 11. CDR1 MNHNS and CDR2 SASEGT come from the germline V gene. In DNA form, the CDR3 reads TGTGCCAGCAAACTGGACAGGGCCCTCTCCTATGGCTACACCTTC. The encoded protein is CASKLDRALSYGYTF.

This chain connects TRBV21-1 to TRBJ2-7; the DNA was not compared with TRBD1, the D call given in the table. TRBV21-1 is a listed pseudogene. The CDR3 sequence is 15 residues long. The CDR3: CASRSNAGVGYEQYF. CDR3 bases: TGTGCCAGCAGGTCTAACGCAGGGGTCGGCTACGAGCAGTACTTC.

The V and J genes are TRBV20-1 and TRBJ1-1, with TRBD1 matching 8 bases. V dropped 2 bases and J dropped 5; count of bases not matched to a gene: 7. CDR1 and CDR2 from the germline V gene are DFQATT and SNEGSKA (reference sequence). CDR3 size: 14 residues. The CDR3 region has the DNA TGCAGTGCTAGACAGGGGGCGGAGGGAACTGAAGCTTTCTTT. Translation gives CSARQGAEGTEAFF.

This chain links TRBV14 with TRBJ1-3; D ambiguous. The CDR3 sequence is 18 residues long. V was clipped by 2 bases and J by 0 bases, with 17 bases between them. CDR1 is SGHDN and CDR2 is FVKESK in the germline V gene. CDR3 sequence: CASSQNRLALSSGNTIYF. In nucleotides, the CDR3 is TGTGCCAGCAGCCAAAATCGGCTGGCTCTGAGCTCTGGAAACACCATATATTTT.

V usage is TRBV11-2 and J usage is TRBJ2-5, with TRBD2 matching over 10 bases. CDR1 is SGHAT and CDR2 is FQNNGV in the germline V gene. The CDR3 contains 17 residues. Trimming cost V 6 bases and J 2 bases; bases outside gene matches: 12. The CDR3 is CASRQRPSSGGQETQYF. As DNA, the CDR3 is TGTGCCAGCAGGCAACGTCCCTCTAGCGGGGGACAAGAGACCCAGTACTTC. Filled out from reference TRBV11-2 and TRBJ2-5, the complete variable domain reads EAGVAQSPRYKIIEKRQSVAFWCNPISGHATLYWYQQILGQGPKLLIQFQNNGVVDDSQLPKDRFSAERLKGVDSTLKIQPAKLEDSAVYLCASRQRPSSGGQETQYFGPGTRLLVL.

V gene TRBV4-1 combines with J gene TRBJ2-3; D not resolved. The V gene's germline CDR1 is MGHRA and CDR2 YSYEKL. V lost 0 bases and J lost 6, with 10 bases in between. This CDR3 has 14 amino acids. CDR3 loop: CASSQDPSRDTQYF. CDR3 in DNA: TGCGCCAGCAGCCAAGACCCCTCCCGGGATACGCAGTATTTT.

V usage is TRBV6-1 and J usage is TRBJ2-7, with 7 bases lining up with TRBD1. Trimming took 6 bases from V and 4 from J; bases not matched to a gene: 6. From germline, CDR1 is MNHNS and CDR2 SASEGT. This CDR3 is 13 amino acids long. CDR3 loop: CASRLDRAYEQYF. Here the CDR3 DNA reads TGTGCCAGCAGACTAGACAGGGCGTACGAGCAGTACTTC.

Judged by abundance, this clonotype is large. The chain recombines TRBV20-1 with TRBJ2-3, with D possibly being TRBD2 (6 bases). CDR1 is DFQATT, CDR2 SNEGSKA, per germline (reference sequence). The CDR3 extends over 13 amino acids. The CDR3 nucleotides read TGCAGCGCCGCGGGACTTAGCACAGATACGCAGTATTTT. Translating gives CSAAGLSTDTQYF.

The genes are TRBV20-1 and TRBJ2-4; D is unclear. CDR3 length: 13 residues. CDR1 is DFQATT and CDR2 is SNEGSKA in the germline V gene (reference sequence). V lost 5 bases and J 0 bases, leaving 8 bases between the germline ends. The chain's CDR3 is CSARNLAKNIQYF. CDR3 nucleotide sequence: TGCAGTGCTCGGAACCTAGCCAAAAACATTCAGTACTTC.

V is TRBV7-6 and J is TRBJ1-3, with 7 bases lining up with TRBD1. CDR1 and CDR2 (germline): SGHVS, FNYEAQ. V was clipped by 2 bases and J by 2 bases; unmatched bases: 6. The CDR3 loop spans 16 amino acids. For the CDR3, the DNA is TGTGCCAGCAGCTTACTACAGGGGAGTACTGGAAACACCATATATTTT. It is translated as CASSLLQGSTGNTIYF.